This T cell receptor beta chain was retrieved from a study of T cells after yellow fever vaccination (dated by TCRdb to between 2018 and 2021). Concerning the study at large: Libraries from fractions with low cell numbers were prepared with the SMART-Seq v4 Ultra Low Input RNA kit. Bulk TCR alpha and beta repertoires were sequenced longitudinally to track T-cell clones before and after primary and booster YFV17D yellow fever vaccination. Two healthy male donors, one aged 18 to 30 and one aged 30 to 40 years, made up the cohort. Blood was collected at multiple timepoints before and after primary and secondary immunization, and bulk PBMC replicates and cell subsets were isolated.

TCR cDNA was synthesized by 5'RACE template switching, through which a universal primer site and unique molecular identifiers were introduced. Priming of cDNA synthesis was performed from both the TCR alpha and TCR beta constant segments. Two PCR steps were used to amplify libraries, with sample barcodes and sequencing adapters being added in the second step. Sequencing of libraries was done on Illumina HiSeq 2500 (2x100 bp) or NovaSeq (2x150 bp). The original methods were these. MIGEC handled demultiplexing of reads and collapsing into UMI consensus sequences, while MiXCR performed V(D)J alignment. Vaccine-responding clonotypes were identified with edgeR using replicate PBMC samples, with FDR below 0.01 and a log2 fold change above 5 up to day 15 being required. Each bulk clonotype received a CD4 or CD8 identity based on whether the sequenced CD4 or CD8 repertoire contained that clonotype at higher abundance. Clones were called with MiXCR by TCRdb after fastp trimmed the public reads at Q25, and only in-frame beta chains were retained. Rows are combined by CDR3 protein, so each entry shows the most common genes and DNA. The V and J calls here are based on TCRdb, not the publication. The sample includes a few hundred thousand distinct CDR3 sequences, with around 7% observed a single time. Of the sample, approximately 0.87% falls within the top ten clones.

A remark on this clonotype: The target of this receptor is not known. Base qualities are not recorded, but no much larger clone differs from it by a single base.

Compared with germline, V lacks 3 bases and J lacks 2 bases; bases without a gene match: 4. The germline V gene (reference sequence) sets CDR1 to SGHNT and CDR2 to YYREEE. The CDR3 numbers 14 residues from cysteine through phenylalanine. Left in the record is the CDR3 DNA by itself, 42 bases read in frame from the first base. The paper's findings and limits, for the study overall: A small fraction of clonotypes appeared in both the CD4 and CD8 compartments, likely as a result of convergent recombination. Because abundant contaminating clonotypes from the bulk population could be contained in FACS-sorted repertoires, computational filtering was required. After the booster, most of the clones that had expanded following primary vaccination were detected again (roughly 96% of CD4 and around 90% of CD8), which suggests that memory was broadly maintained. Compared with the primary T-cell response, the secondary T-cell response was faster but weaker, reaching its peak on day 5 rather than on day 15. The study included only a couple of donors, which limits how far the findings can be generalized.

This sample's treatment or condition label indicates: live attenuated yellow fever vaccine strain. PBMCs were isolated from peripheral blood using a standard Ficoll-Paque protocol. Dynabeads CD4 and CD8 positive selection kits were used to isolate CD4 and CD8 T-cell fractions. TriZol was used to extract RNA from bulk PBMCs, CD4 and CD8 fractions, and dextramer-positive and dextramer-negative fractions. This clonotype originated in a man aged 25-45 years who received the YFV17D yellow fever vaccine. The sample consisted of CD4+ T cells sorted from PBMCs, taken 15 days after the yellow fever booster vaccination. The sequence joins TRBV5-4 to TRBJ2-5; TRBD2 agrees with 7 junctional bases. In nucleotide form, the sequence is TGTGCCAGCAGCTGGGGGGGGTTTCAAGAGACCCAGTACTTC. It is translated as CASSWGGFQETQYF.